Given below is one TCR beta chain in context. Its specificity is not known. PCR used 60 Vbeta primers and 13 Jbeta primers. The table came from immunoSEQ multiplex PCR; TCRdb's copy has only in-frame clones and leaves some out. The sample consists of 100,000 to 150,000 clones, 78% of them appearing once. The sample is drawn from a study of cytomegalovirus exposure and HLA in healthy donors. Study information: A previous analysis identified approximately 110 million unique TCR beta sequences derived from 180 million or so T cells. Study results and caveats: It is likely that the observed cluster of highly shared sequence variants was a sequencing artifact. The majority of CMV-associated TCR beta chains were reported as apparently HLA-restricted in a later analysis.

The CDR3 runs to 16 residues. The V and J ends lost 2 bases and 7 bases, in that order; junction bases with no gene match: 6. Germline CDR1 is SNHLY and CDR2 is FYNNEI. V is TRBV2 and J is TRBJ2-1; 12 bases are shared with TRBD2. Sequences were obtained from PBMCs. The clonotype comes from a middle-aged woman in good health and CMV-seronegative. The CDR3 coding sequence is TGTGCCAGCAGTGAACCTAGCGGGAGGGCGGGTAATGAGCAGTTCTTC. It is translated as CASSEPSGRAGNEQFF.